The clone carrying this TCR beta chain has only a few counts. Its antigen is as yet unknown. The sample is drawn from a study of T cells in Graves' hyperthyroidism and ophthalmopathy. Study-wide results and caveats: Progression to ophthalmopathy was predicted a median of approximately 6.4 months early.

RNA transcripts served as the template for amplifying TCR beta CDR3 regions. TCR CDR3 underwent first-round RT-PCR with the HTBI primer set. MiXCR was run by TCRdb on the multiplex PCR reads, yielding one entry per CDR3 protein. The table has about 710,000 distinct CDR3 sequences, less than 20% seen once. V gave up 4 bases and J gave up 4 bases; unmatched junction bases: 7. CDR1 is DFQATT and CDR2 is SNEGSKA in the germline V gene (reference sequence). The CDR3 is made up of 14 amino acids. Absent ophthalmopathy progression within 18 months defined stable Graves' hyperthyroidism. Patients between 18 and 65 years old had hyperthyroidism, newly diagnosed and lasting under 2 months. Around 10 ml fresh peripheral blood yielded the PBMCs.

The source of this sequence is a man between 18 and 35 years old with Graves' hyperthyroidism. The material sequenced was blood. The chain links TRBV20-1 to TRBJ1-1, with TRBD1 matching 9 bases. The DNA of the CDR3 is TGCAGTGCTATACAGGGGGCGGGTCTCACTGAAGCTTTCTTT. This codes for CSAIQGAGLTEAFF.